This is a list of T cell receptor beta chains from one sample in a study of T cell changes during pregnancy in multiple sclerosis. Only in-frame clones appear in the TCRdb table, and some are missing; sequencing was by immunoSEQ multiplex PCR. Of approximately 25,000 clones listed, 70% to 90% were seen once; the top ten hold 0.65% to 0.85%. The source material was CD4+ T cells from peripheral blood mononuclear cells, sampled in the first trimester of pregnancy. These receptors originate from a female donor in good health, enrolled as a control in a pregnancy study. The CDR3 runs from the conserved cysteine through the conserved F or W. A D gene is named only where the DNA matches it firmly. A clone size is listed for some rows: how often the clone was seen (once, few, many), or a class if it is expanded.

>TRBJ2-5|TRBV9|NA|14|NA
TGTGCCAGCAGCGTTTCCGGGGGTTTAGAGACCCAGTACTTC
CASSVSGGLETQYF
>TRBJ1-5|TRBV7-2|NA|15|TRBD1
TGTGCCAGCAGCTTAGGACAGGGGGTATATCAGCCCCAGCATTTT
CASSLGQGVYQPQHF
>TRBJ1-4|TRBV4-1|once|16|TRBD1
TGCGCCAGCAGCCCGGGACAGGGTACAACTAATGAAAAACTGTTTTTT
CASSPGQGTTNEKLFF
>TRBJ2-2|TRBV5-1|NA|13|NA
TGCGCCAGCAGTGTCACTTGGACCGGGGAGCTGTTTTTT
CASSVTWTGELFF
>TRBJ1-5|TRBV7-3|few|13|NA
TGTGCCAGCAGCTTGTGGGAGAACCAGCCCCAGCATTTT
CASSLWENQPQHF
>TRBJ1-2|TRBV7-9|NA|16|TRBD1
TGTGCCAGCAGCTCAACCGACAGGGGGGGACCCTATGGCTACACCTTC
CASSSTDRGGPYGYTF
>TRBJ2-3|TRBV7-2|once|15|TRBD1
TGTGCCAGCAGCTACCGGGGACAGGGCGGAGATACGCAGTATTTT
CASSYRGQGGDTQYF
>TRBJ2-4|TRBV7-2|NA|17|NA
TGTGCCAGCAGCAAACCAACCGGGACAAAAGCCAAAAACATTCAGTACTTC
CASSKPTGTKAKNIQYF
>TRBJ1-1|TRBV29-1|NA|12|TRBD1
TGCAGCGTTAGACAGGGGAACACTGAAGCTTTCTTT
CSVRQGNTEAFF
>TRBJ1-5|TRBV15|NA|15|TRBD1
TGTGCCACCAGCAGAGAAGACAGGGGCAATCAGCCCCAGCATTTT
CATSREDRGNQPQHF
>TRBJ2-2|TRBV5-1|NA|14|NA
TGCGCCAGCAGCTTGGATCCGGGCACCGGGGAGCTGTTTTTT
CASSLDPGTGELFF
>TRBJ2-2|TRBV18|NA|16|NA
TGTGCCAGCTCCCCAGCACTAGCTCAGGGCACCGGGGAGCTGTTTTTT
CASSPALAQGTGELFF
>TRBJ1-4|TRBV28|NA|15|TRBD1
TGTGCCAGCAGTTCGGGGACAGGGTTTAGGGAAAAACTGTTTTTT
CASSSGTGFREKLFF
>TRBJ2-3|TRBV5-1|few|16|TRBD2
TGCGCCAGCAGCCCGGGACTAGCGGGGGCGGGCGATACGCAGTATTTT
CASSPGLAGAGDTQYF
>TRBJ1-1|TRBV7-9|NA|17|TRBD1
TGTGCCAGCAGCGCTCGACAGGGGTTTGTCGCGGACACTGAAGCTTTCTTT
CASSARQGFVADTEAFF
>TRBJ1-3|TRBV11-2|NA|16|NA
TGTGCCAGCAGCTTAGGACAAACAATCTCTGGAAACACCATATATTTT
CASSLGQTISGNTIYF
>TRBJ1-2|TRBV5-1|NA|17|TRBD1
TGCGCCAGCAGCGGACCGGGACAGGGAACTTTGCGTCGCGGCTACACCTTC
CASSGPGQGTLRRGYTF
>TRBJ1-4|TRBV2|NA|15|TRBD1
TGTGCCAGCAGTTCGGGACAGGGAGGATATGAAAAACTGTTTTTT
CASSSGQGGYEKLFF
>TRBJ1-4|TRBV5-1|once|16|TRBD1
TGCGCCAGCAGCTTGGCAGGGGGTTCAACTAATGAAAAACTGTTTTTT
CASSLAGGSTNEKLFF
>TRBJ2-7|TRBV6-1|once|14|NA
TGTGCCAGCATACTACCTGGGGGGTCATACGAGCAGTACTTC
CASILPGGSYEQYF
>TRBJ2-4|TRBV2|once|13|TRBD1
TGTGCCAGCTGTGGACAGGGGGCGAACATTCAGTACTTC
CASCGQGANIQYF
>TRBJ1-2|TRBV5-4|NA|13|TRBD1
TGTGCCGTACCCCGGGACAGCAACTATGGCTACACCTTC
CAVPRDSNYGYTF
>TRBJ2-2|TRBV6-1|once|16|NA
TGTGCCAGCAGTGAAGCGATACACAGGGCGGACGGGGAGCTGTTTTTT
CASSEAIHRADGELFF
>TRBJ1-1|TRBV21-1|NA|17|NA
TGTGCCAGCAGCAAAGAAGGAAGGGCAGGGCCGAACACTGAAGCTTTCTTT
CASSKEGRAGPNTEAFF
>TRBJ2-5|TRBV10-3|NA|14|TRBD2
TGTGCCATCAGCAGCGGGGGCCGGGGGGAGACCCAGTACTTC
CAISSGGRGETQYF
>TRBJ2-5|TRBV11-3|NA|14|NA
TGTGCCAGCAGCAAAAGTCAGCGCCAAGAGACCCAGTACTTC
CASSKSQRQETQYF
>TRBJ2-1|TRBV5-1|NA|16|TRBD2
TGCGCCAGCAGCCCCTCCAGCGGGGGGTCCTACAATGAGCAGTTCTTC
CASSPSSGGSYNEQFF